These 18 T cell receptor beta chains came from one sample sequenced in a study of blood T cell repertoires in COVID-19. Repertoires were generated with immunoSEQ multiplex PCR, while TCRdb's copy carries only in-frame clones and drops some. The sample yields 300,000 to 400,000 clones, about four fifths seen once. Sample: peripheral blood. The origin of the receptors is a young man with active or convalescent COVID-19.

The chain employs TRBV7-8 and TRBJ1-2, with D unresolved. This CDR3 has 13 residues. Trimming took off 1 base at V and 4 bases at J, with 7 bases between the two ends. Germline lookup yields CDR1 SGHVS and CDR2 FQNEAQ. The CDR3 DNA reads as TGTGCCAGCAGCTTAGGGGGAGTCTATGGCTACACCTTC. Its protein is CASSLGGVYGYTF.

In regard to this clone: This same CDR3 is encoded by further DNA sequences in the sample. The rearrangement links TRBV28 to TRBJ1-5; weak D call: TRBD1 (5 bases). Germline assignment: CDR1 MDHEN and CDR2 SYDVKM. CDR3 length: 15 amino acids. The V end was cut by 4 bases, the J end by 2 bases, with 12 bases between. This CDR3 reads CASSSLSGGNQPQHF. The CDR3 region has the DNA TGTGCCAGCAGTTCCCTCTCGGGGGGCAATCAGCCCCAGCATTTT. Drawing the rest from reference TRBV28 and TRBJ1-5, the complete variable domain is DVKVTQSSRYLVKRTGEKVFLECVQDMDHENMFWYRQDPGLGLRLIYFSYDVKMKEKGDIPEGYSVSREKKERFSLILESASTNQTSMYLCASSSLSGGNQPQHFGDGTRLSIL.

This sequence joins TRBV6-5 and TRBJ2-7; 11 bases map to TRBD2. V gave up 2 bases and J gave up 0 bases; unmatched junction bases: 0. The CDR3 covers 15 residues. Per germline, CDR1 MNHEY and CDR2 SVGAGI. The CDR3 region has the DNA TGTGCCAGCAGTTACGGGACTAGCGGCTCCTACGAGCAGTACTTC. As protein: CASSYGTSGSYEQYF.

This sequence joins TRBV4-2 and TRBJ1-3; D might be TRBD1 (5 bases). Germline V lookup: CDR1 LGHNA, CDR2 YNFKEQ. The CDR3 runs to 14 residues. V dropped 4 bases and J dropped 4 bases, with 11 bases sitting between them. The CDR3 loop reads CASSPRGGGNTIYF. CDR3 nucleotides: TGTGCCAGCAGCCCCCGGGGGGGAGGAAACACCATATATTTT.

This chain joins TRBV6-5 and TRBJ2-7, with 8 nucleotides matching TRBD2. Germline CDR1 and CDR2: MNHEY and SVGAGI. The CDR3 has 15 amino acids. V lost 7 bases and J lost 7; bases outside the gene matches: 15. Written as DNA, the CDR3 is TGTGCCAGCACCGTACTAGCGGTTCCTTGGGAGGAGCAGTACTTC. Its protein is CASTVLAVPWEEQYF.

The chain uses TRBV11-3 and TRBJ2-6; no clear D. CDR3 length: 16 residues. Germline V CDR1 and CDR2: SGHNT, YENEEA. V shed 3 bases and J shed 1 base, with 10 bases lying between them. CDR3 residues: CASSFQNPSGANVLTF. The CDR3 DNA reads TGTGCCAGCAGCTTTCAGAACCCGTCTGGGGCCAACGTCCTGACTTTC.

Worth noting for this clone: Other nucleotide sequences from this sample produce the same CDR3. The chain has TRBV6-5 and TRBJ1-1; D uncertain. The CDR3 is 13 amino acids. The V end was cut by 3 bases, the J end by 7 bases, with 12 bases between. Germline V lookup: CDR1 MNHEY, CDR2 SVGAGI. CDR3 coding DNA: TGTGCCAGCAGTTATCCCGGACGGGGTGAAGCTTTCTTT. Protein: CASSYPGRGEAFF.

This clone was counted once. V usage is TRBV14 and J usage is TRBJ2-7, with D maybe TRBD1 (5 bases). The germline V and J ends were trimmed by 0 bases and 6 bases, with 9 bases remaining between them. CDR3 length: 13 residues. The germline V gene encodes CDR1 SGHDN and CDR2 FVKESK. The CDR3 DNA reads TGTGCCAGCAGCCAAGATCACAGGTTCGAGCAGTACTTC. This gives the protein CASSQDHRFEQYF.

V usage is TRBV15 and J usage is TRBJ2-1, with 9 positions matching TRBD2. Germline-derived CDR1 and CDR2 are LNHNV and YYDKDF (reference sequence). Germline trimming cut 4 bases from V and 5 bases from J; bases unmatched to any gene: 9. CDR3 length equals 16 residues. DNA of the CDR3: TGTGCCACCAGCACCTTAGCGGGGGCCCCTAACAATGAGCAGTTCTTC. Amino acid sequence: CATSTLAGAPNNEQFF.

J is TRBJ1-1 and V is TRBV6-5, with unresolved D. V lost 3 bases, J lost 5 bases, and 16 bases lay in between. This CDR3 comprises 15 residues. Germline CDR1 is MNHEY and CDR2 is SVGAGI. The CDR3 spells CASSYPPGLKTEAFF. The CDR3, as DNA: TGTGCCAGCAGTTATCCGCCAGGCCTAAAGACTGAAGCTTTCTTT.

The V gene is TRBV28, the J gene TRBJ2-1, with 16 nucleotides matching TRBD2. Germline loops: CDR1 MDHEN, CDR2 SYDVKM. Losses at the gene ends were 4 bases for V and 9 bases for J; bases not matched to a gene: 6. This CDR3 is 16 amino acids long. The CDR3 nucleotides are TGTGCCAGCAGTTCCGCCGGGACTAGCGGGAGGGCTGAGCAGTTCTTC. Its protein is CASSSAGTSGRAEQFF.

The V gene is TRBV25-1, the J gene TRBJ2-3; 9 bases agree with TRBD1. The CDR3 loop spans 17 amino acids. V was clipped by 5 bases and J by 4 bases; unmatched bases: 13. The germline V gene encodes CDR1 MGHDK and CDR2 SYGVNS. CDR3 nucleotide sequence: TGTGCCAGCAGTATACTAGGGACAGGGACTTTCTCAGATACGCAGTATTTT. Translated, it gives CASSILGTGTFSDTQYF. Full variable domain (remainder filled in from reference TRBV25-1 and TRBJ2-3): EADIYQTPRYLVIGTGKKITLECSQTMGHDKMYWYQQDPGMELHLIHYSYGVNSTEKGDLSSESTVSRIRTEHFPLTLESARPSHTSQYLCASSILGTGTFSDTQYFGPGTRLTVL.

The chain uses TRBV4-1 and TRBJ2-7; D remains unclear. Trimming took 3 bases from V and 2 from J, leaving 11 bases between them. Per germline, CDR1 MGHRA and CDR2 YSYEKL. The CDR3 length is 14 residues. CDR3 in amino acids: CASSQTSPAYEQYF. CDR3 in DNA: TGCGCCAGCAGCCAGACTTCTCCCGCCTACGAGCAGTACTTC.

The genes are TRBV6-1 and TRBJ1-5, with 8 bases identical to TRBD1. The germline gives CDR1 MNHNS, CDR2 SASEGT. The CDR3 extends over 15 amino acids. The trim removed 3 bases at V and 7 bases at J, leaving 8 bases unmatched. The CDR3 sequence is CASSDSGQGGQPQHF. The CDR3 bases are TGTGCCAGCAGTGATTCCGGACAGGGCGGCCAGCCCCAGCATTTT.

This clone was detected only a few times. The V gene is TRBV15, the J gene TRBJ2-5, with TRBD2 matching over 8 bases. Germline V gives CDR1 LNHNV, CDR2 YYDKDF (reference sequence). V lost 1 base, J lost 5 bases, and 6 bases stayed unmatched. This CDR3 contains 15 residues. The CDR3 spells CATSRALAGGETQYF. For the CDR3, the DNA is TGTGCCACCAGCAGAGCGCTAGCGGGCGGGGAGACCCAGTACTTC. Complete variable domain (other parts from reference TRBV15 and TRBJ2-5): DAMVIQNPRYQVTQFGKPVTLSCSQTLNHNVMYWYQQKSSQAPKLLFHYYDKDFNNEADTPDNFQSRRPNTSFCFLDIRSPGLGDTAMYLCATSRALAGGETQYFGPGTRLLVL.

V usage is TRBV6-5 and J usage is TRBJ1-4; D is perhaps TRBD1 (6 bases). CDR1 MNHEY and CDR2 SVGAGI come from the germline V gene. V was clipped by 9 bases and J by 0 bases, with 14 bases between them. This CDR3 is built from 15 residues. CDR3 residues: CASTQGLATNEKLFF. The CDR3 coding sequence is TGTGCCAGTACTCAGGGGTTGGCAACTAATGAAAAACTGTTTTTT.

Here the CDR3 reads CASSAGLAGGLTDTQYF. The CDR3 nucleotides are TGTGCCAGCAGTGCAGGACTAGCGGGGGGATTAACAGATACGCAGTATTTT. The genes are TRBV6-1 and TRBJ2-3, with TRBD2 matching 14 bases. V shed 4 bases and J 3 bases; nucleotides not matched to a gene: 6. The CDR3 covers 17 residues. Germline CDR1 MNHNS, CDR2 SASEGT.

This chain connects TRBV7-2 to TRBJ2-3; 8 positions agree with TRBD2. The germline V gene has CDR1 SGHTA and CDR2 FQGNSA. The trim removed 6 bases at V and 0 bases at J, leaving 5 bases unmatched. This CDR3 is 15 amino acids long. The CDR3 here is CASSYGGVSTDTQYF. DNA for the CDR3: TGTGCCAGCAGTTACGGGGGGGTCAGCACAGATACGCAGTATTTT.